This T cell receptor (beta chain) came from a study of a mutant IDH1 vaccine in newly diagnosed glioma. Study at large: Patients' prior therapy spanned radiotherapy, temozolomide, or both; most underwent both.

This CDR3 has 14 amino acids. V was trimmed by 3 bases and J by 6 bases, leaving 15 bases between them. Germline CDR1 is LGHNA and CDR2 is YNFKEQ. Concerning this clone: What it recognizes is unknown.

As to time point: week 5, during vaccination. The vaccine gave 300 ug of a 20-mer mutant IDH1 peptide subcutaneously per dose. Clones were read by immunoSEQ multiplex PCR, and TCRdb kept only the in-frame ones, dropping some. Of around 29,000 clones detected, approximately 86% appear once; the ten largest clones hold less than 3.5%. This sequence originates from a middle-aged woman with glioma. Some clones in this sample may be carry-over from other donors' samples. Sequences were derived from peripheral blood mononuclear cells (PBMCs), sampled from a glioma patient whose treatment included an IDH1 peptide vaccine. The chain joins TRBV4-2 to TRBJ2-7, with D possibly matching TRBD1 (6 bases). The CDR3 sequence: CASSQRRGGGEQYF. The CDR3 DNA is TGTGCCAGCAGCCAGAGGAGAGGGGGTGGCGAGCAGTACTTC.